The 14 T cell receptor beta chains in this list originate from one sample, sequenced in a study of cytomegalovirus exposure and HLA in healthy donors. 60 Vbeta and 13 Jbeta primers were used in PCR. Assay: immunoSEQ multiplex PCR; the TCRdb copy retains only in-frame clones and omits some. The profile shows roughly 120,000 clones, 80% of them singletons. The specimen sequenced was PBMCs. The receptors were sampled from a male donor in good health and CMV-seronegative.

The chain links TRBV27 to TRBJ2-5; D is uncertain. This CDR3 comprises 13 residues. V lost 6 bases and J 7 bases, leaving 15 bases between the germline ends. Germline values: CDR1 MNHEY, CDR2 SMNVEV (reference sequence). The CDR3 coding sequence is TGTGCCAGCAGCCCCGCCGTCGCAGGGACCCAGTACTTC. Residues: CASSPAVAGTQYF.

The rearrangement uses TRBV5-4 and TRBJ1-4, with a tentative D call TRBD1 (5 bases). CDR1 and CDR2 (germline): SGHNT, YYREEE (reference sequence). The CDR3 has 13 residues. V lost 2 bases, J lost 7 bases, and 9 bases lay in between. The CDR3 is CASSLGGAEKLFF. DNA for the CDR3: TGTGCCAGCAGCTTAGGAGGGGCTGAAAAACTGTTTTTT.

The CDR3 region is CAISQGRYGYTF. The DNA for the CDR3 is TGTGCCATCAGTCAGGGTCGCTATGGCTACACCTTC. The rearrangement joins TRBV10-3 to TRBJ1-2, with D tentatively TRBD1 (5 bases). Germline CDR1 is ENHRY and CDR2 is SYGVKD. Between the trimmed V and J ends, which lost 5 bases and 4 bases, there was a span of 8 bases. This CDR3 spans 12 amino acids.

The V call is TRBV6-1, the J call TRBJ2-1; TRBD2 is a possible D gene (5 bases). Germline-derived CDR1 and CDR2 are MNHNS and SASEGT. The CDR3 extends over 15 amino acids. V was pared by 7 bases and J by 4 bases, with 17 bases between. CDR3 residues: CASKRSSPGYNEQFF. CDR3 DNA sequence: TGTGCCAGCAAGAGGTCCTCACCGGGGTACAATGAGCAGTTCTTC.

The V and J genes are TRBV9 and TRBJ1-5; TRBD1 is a possible D gene (5 bases). V was trimmed by 0 bases and J by 6 bases, leaving 10 bases between them. CDR1 is SGDLS, CDR2 YYNGEE, per germline. The CDR3 has 14 residues. This CDR3 reads CASSVDSGFQPQHF. The CDR3 region has the DNA TGTGCCAGCAGCGTAGATTCAGGGTTTCAGCCCCAGCATTTT.

The chain combines TRBV10-1 with TRBJ2-5; D unresolved. There are 11 residues in the CDR3. Trimming pared 4 bases from V and 3 bases from J, leaving 3 bases between. Germline V lookup: CDR1 WNHNN, CDR2 SYGVQD (reference sequence). This CDR3 is CASSVEETQYF. The CDR3 coding sequence is TGCGCCAGCAGTGTAGAAGAGACCCAGTACTTC.

This clone has just a few counts. This chain links TRBV15 with TRBJ2-3; TRBD2 might be the D (5 bases). This CDR3 is 21 amino acids long. CDR1 and CDR2 (germline): LNHNV, YYDKDF (reference sequence). Between the trimmed V and J ends, which lost 0 bases and 2 bases, there was a span of 27 bases. In DNA, the CDR3 is TGTGCCACCAGCAGAGATCTATCATGGAGGCCACCACACAGCTACACAGATACGCAGTATTTT. Translating it yields CATSRDLSWRPPHSYTDTQYF.

This chain joins TRBV18 and TRBJ2-7, with 11 bases lining up with TRBD1. The V gene's germline CDR1 is KGHSH and CDR2 LQKENI. The J segment lost 2 bases and the V segment lost 6 bases, leaving 3 bases of the junction unmatched. This CDR3 comprises 14 residues. The CDR3 region is CASSPGQGAYEQYF. DNA for the CDR3: TGTGCCAGCTCCCCGGGACAGGGGGCCTACGAGCAGTACTTC.

The chain couples TRBV4-2 to TRBJ2-7, with 10 bases that match TRBD2. The CDR3 totals 16 residues. CDR1 and CDR2 from the germline V gene are LGHNA and YNFKEQ. V dropped 1 base and J dropped 2; count of bases not matched to a gene: 5. CDR3 sequence (DNA): TGTGCCAGCAGCCAAGTGACTAGCGGGCGAACCTACGAGCAGTACTTC. Amino acid sequence: CASSQVTSGRTYEQYF.

The CDR3 region has the DNA TGTGCCAGCAGCCCTATGGGTTGGGCTGCTGGGGCCAACGTCCTGACTTTC. Translation: CASSPMGWAAGANVLTF. This chain connects TRBV5-6 to TRBJ2-6, with D unclear. Germline V CDR1 and CDR2: SGHDT, YYEEEE. This CDR3 is built from 17 residues. Deletions cut 4 bases from V and 2 bases from J, with 16 bases between.

The rearrangement links TRBV2 to TRBJ1-1, with 7 nucleotides matching TRBD1. Germline assignment: CDR1 SNHLY and CDR2 FYNNEI. This CDR3 is built from 13 residues. V was clipped by 4 bases and J by 6 bases; unmatched bases: 5. Here the CDR3 reads CASSVETGSEAFF. The CDR3 coding sequence is TGTGCCAGCAGTGTAGAGACAGGGTCTGAAGCTTTCTTT.

J is TRBJ2-1 and V is TRBV19; possibly TRBD1 for D (5 bases). CDR1 LNHDA and CDR2 SQIVND come from the germline V gene (reference sequence). CDR3 length: 13 amino acids. The V end lost 5 bases, the J end lost 10 bases, and 15 bases lay between the germline ends. The CDR3: CASSADRPWEQFF. The CDR3 region has the DNA TGTGCCAGTAGTGCCGACAGACCATGGGAGCAGTTCTTC.

This chain uses TRBV28 with TRBJ2-4; D is perhaps TRBD2 (5 bases). Germline V CDR1 and CDR2: MDHEN, SYDVKM. The CDR3 is 17 residues long. V was pared by 5 bases and J by 0 bases, with 17 bases between. Here the CDR3 reads CASSPPSGSLAKNIQYF. CDR3 in DNA: TGTGCCAGCAGTCCCCCCTCGGGATCTCTAGCCAAAAACATTCAGTACTTC.

V gene TRBV4-1 combines with J gene TRBJ2-7, with 10 bases that match TRBD1. CDR1 MGHRA and CDR2 YSYEKL come from the germline V gene. The trim removed 3 bases at V and 1 base at J, leaving 3 bases unmatched. The CDR3 sequence is 15 residues long. The CDR3 spells CASSQDRGGSYEQYF. CDR3 coding DNA: TGCGCCAGCAGCCAGGACAGGGGGGGATCCTACGAGCAGTACTTC.